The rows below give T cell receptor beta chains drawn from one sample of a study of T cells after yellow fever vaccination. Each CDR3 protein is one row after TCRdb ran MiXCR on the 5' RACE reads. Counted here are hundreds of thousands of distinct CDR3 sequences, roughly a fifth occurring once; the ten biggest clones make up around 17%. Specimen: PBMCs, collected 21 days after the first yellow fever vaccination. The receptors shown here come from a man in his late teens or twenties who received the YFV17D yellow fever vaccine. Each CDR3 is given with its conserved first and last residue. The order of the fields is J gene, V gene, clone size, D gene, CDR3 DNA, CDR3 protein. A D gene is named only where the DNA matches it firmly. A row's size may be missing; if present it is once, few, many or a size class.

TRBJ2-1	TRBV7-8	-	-	TGTGCCAGCAGCTTAGCGCTTCGGGTGATCCACGATGAGCAGTTCTTC	CASSLALRVIHDEQFF
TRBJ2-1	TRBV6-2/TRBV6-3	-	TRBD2	TGTGCCAGCAGTTACCCGGGACTAGCGGCCTACAATGAGCAGTTCTTC	CASSYPGLAAYNEQFF
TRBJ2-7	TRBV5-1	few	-	TGCGCCAGCAGTTCTCACCTCCGGGACGAGCAGTACTTC	CASSSHLRDEQYF
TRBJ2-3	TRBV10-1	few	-	TGCGCCAGCAGTGAGTCAGGGATAAATACGCAGTATTTT	CASSESGINTQYF
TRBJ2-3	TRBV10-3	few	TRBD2	TGTGCCATCAGCCTACTAGCGGGGGGGCCGGGGCCAGATACGCAGTATTTT	CAISLLAGGPGPDTQYF
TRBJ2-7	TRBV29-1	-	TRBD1	TGCAGCGTTGATACAGGGGATCTCTACGAGCAGTACTTC	CSVDTGDLYEQYF
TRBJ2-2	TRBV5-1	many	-	TGCGCCAGCAGCTTGGTCCCAGACACCGGGGAGCTGTTTTTT	CASSLVPDTGELFF
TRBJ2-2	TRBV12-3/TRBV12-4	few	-	TGTGCCAGTAAGAGGAGCGTCACCGGGGAGCTGTTTTTT	CASKRSVTGELFF
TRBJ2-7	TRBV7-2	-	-	TGTGCCAGCAGCTCGGGCCCACCAACCTCCTACGAGCAGTACTTC	CASSSGPPTSYEQYF
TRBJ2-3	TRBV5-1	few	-	TGCGCCAGCAGCTGGCAACGCGATACGCAGTATTTT	CASSWQRDTQYF
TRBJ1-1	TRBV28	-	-	TGTGCCAGCAGTTTAAGATGGATGAACACTGAAGCTTTCTTT	CASSLRWMNTEAFF
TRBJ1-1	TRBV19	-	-	TGTGCCAGTAGTATGTCGGCCACTGAAGCTTTCTTT	CASSMSATEAFF
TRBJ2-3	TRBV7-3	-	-	TGTGCCAGCAGCTTAATGTTCCGGACAGATACGCAGTATTTT	CASSLMFRTDTQYF
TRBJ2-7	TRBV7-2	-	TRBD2	TGTGCCAGCAGCTTGGGGCGGGGGGCCTACGAGCAGTACTTC	CASSLGRGAYEQYF
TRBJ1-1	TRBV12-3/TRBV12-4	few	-	TGTGCCAGCAGTCCTAGACAGGAGGGGCAATACACTGAAGCTTTCTTT	CASSPRQEGQYTEAFF
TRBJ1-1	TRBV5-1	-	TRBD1	TGCGCCAGTGTCCCGGGACAGGGAGTAATCACTGAAGCTTTCTTT	CASVPGQGVITEAFF
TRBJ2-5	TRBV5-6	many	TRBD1	TGTGCCAGCAGCCTGGACAGGGGTGAGACCCAGTACTTC	CASSLDRGETQYF
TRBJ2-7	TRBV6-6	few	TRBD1	TGTGCCAGCAGTGGACAGGGGCGCGAGCAGTACTTC	CASSGQGREQYF
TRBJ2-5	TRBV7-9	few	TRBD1	TGTGCCAGCAGCTTAGGGCAGGGGGTCTACGAGACCCAGTACTTC	CASSLGQGVYETQYF
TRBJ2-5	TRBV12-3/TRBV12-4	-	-	TGTGCCAGCAGTTCGGGCTGGTACCAAGAGACCCAGTACTTC	CASSSGWYQETQYF
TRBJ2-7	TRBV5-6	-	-	TGTGCCAGCAGCCCGGTCGGCGGGCCGTATTACGAGCAGTACTTC	CASSPVGGPYYEQYF
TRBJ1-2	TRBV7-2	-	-	TGTGCCAGCAGCTTAGGGGGGATTGGGGGATGGGATGGCTACACCTTC	CASSLGGIGGWDGYTF
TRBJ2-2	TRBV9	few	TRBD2	TGTGCCAGCAGCGTAGGGTTTAGCGGGGGCTTTAACACCGGGGAGCTGTTTTTT	CASSVGFSGGFNTGELFF
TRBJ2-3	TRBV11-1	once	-	TGTGCCAGCAGCTTATTCATGGGGGGCGCGAGCACAGATACGCAGTATTTT	CASSLFMGGASTDTQYF
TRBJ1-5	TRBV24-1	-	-	TGTGCCACCAGCGCAGGGCCTGGGGATCAGCCCCAGCATTTT	CATSAGPGDQPQHF
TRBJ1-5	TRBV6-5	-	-	TGTGCCAGCAGTTACTCGATTTTGAGGAGCAATCAGCCCCAGCATTTT	CASSYSILRSNQPQHF
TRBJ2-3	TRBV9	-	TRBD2	TGTGCCAGCACGGGTAGCGGGGGGGTGAGAGGCACAGATACGCAGTATTTT	CASTGSGGVRGTDTQYF
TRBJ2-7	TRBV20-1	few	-	TGCAGTGCGAGGGAAGGGGCCAACGGCGAGCAGTACTTC	CSAREGANGEQYF
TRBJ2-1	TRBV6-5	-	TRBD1	TGTGCCAGCAGTTACTCGGGGACAGGATACAATGAGCAGTTCTTC	CASSYSGTGYNEQFF
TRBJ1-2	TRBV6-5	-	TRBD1	TGTGCCAGCAGTTACGGCGAGGGGGCGAGCGGCTACACCTTC	CASSYGEGASGYTF
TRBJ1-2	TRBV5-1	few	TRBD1	TGCGCCAGCAGGAAATCTACAGGGGCCCTCTATGGCTACACCTTC	CASRKSTGALYGYTF
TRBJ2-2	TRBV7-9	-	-	TGTGCCAGCAGCGTTCGGGCCTTTTACACCGGGGAGCTGTTTTTT	CASSVRAFYTGELFF
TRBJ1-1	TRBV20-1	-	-	TGCAGTGCAAACAGGGAAGGGGCTTTCTTT	CSANREGAFF
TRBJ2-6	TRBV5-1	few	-	TGCGCCAGCAGCTTGACCTACAGGCCCTCTGGGGCCAACGTCCTGACTTTC	CASSLTYRPSGANVLTF
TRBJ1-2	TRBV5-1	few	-	TGCGCCAGCAGCTTGGAGCGCCGTAACTATGGCTACACCTTC	CASSLERRNYGYTF
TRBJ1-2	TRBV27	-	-	TGTGCCAGCAGGGATGGGGGGCCGGGGGGCTACACCTTC	CASRDGGPGGYTF
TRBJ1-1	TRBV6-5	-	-	TGTGCCAGCAGTTACGCCGGGACGGTGAACACTGAAGCTTTCTTT	CASSYAGTVNTEAFF
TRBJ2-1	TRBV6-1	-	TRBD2	TGTGCCAGCAAGGAGAGCGGGGGGGCGTCTAGGAATGAGCAGTTCTTC	CASKESGGASRNEQFF